Shown below are 27 T cell receptor beta chains from a single sample sequenced in a study of CD8 T cells in ankylosing spondylitis. Findings and limits, study-wide: Characteristic of ankylosing spondylitis blood, it appeared, was a TCR beta motif comprising about eight highly homologous variants.

TCRdb re-called the 5' RACE reads with MiXCR, one entry per CDR3 protein. The table includes roughly 700,000 distinct CDR3 sequences, around 19% detected once. No antigen has been identified for these receptors. The sample consisted of blood, either unsorted or a sorted T cell fraction (not recorded which). The receptors were sampled from a male donor with ankylosing spondylitis.

This clonotype was observed a handful of times. The rearrangement uses TRBV6-5 and TRBJ2-7, with D possibly matching TRBD2 (5 bases). There are 15 residues in the CDR3. V was pared by 2 bases and J by 0 bases, with 11 bases between. Per germline, CDR1 MNHEY and CDR2 SVGAGI. The CDR3 DNA reads TGTGCCAGCAGTTACCGGACGGGGAGCTCCTACGAGCAGTACTTC. It encodes CASSYRTGSSYEQYF.

A few counts support this clonotype. V gene TRBV9 combines with J gene TRBJ2-3; 9 bases fit TRBD1. This CDR3 is 16 amino acids long. The V segment lost 0 bases and the J segment 4 bases; nucleotides outside the gene matches: 6. The germline gives CDR1 SGDLS, CDR2 YYNGEE. CDR3 amino acids: CASSVAGTGIPDTQYF. The CDR3 nucleotides read TGTGCCAGCAGCGTAGCCGGGACAGGGATTCCAGATACGCAGTATTTT.

The chain recombines TRBV6-5 with TRBJ2-2; no firm D call. The CDR3 length is 13 residues. Trimming left V 4 bases short and J 4 bases short, with 7 bases between. The germline CDR1 and CDR2 sequences are MNHEY and SVGAGI. For the CDR3, the DNA is TGTGCCAGCAGTTCCGTGGTCACCGGGGAGCTGTTTTTT. This translates into CASSSVVTGELFF.

The table lists this clonotype with a few counts. CDR3 amino acids: CASSPRQGTNYGYTF. CDR3 in DNA: TGTGCCAGCAGCCCTCGACAGGGAACTAACTATGGCTACACCTTC. J is TRBJ1-2 and V is TRBV5-6, with 7 bases that match TRBD1. This CDR3 has 15 residues. The trim removed 4 bases at V and 0 bases at J, leaving 6 bases unmatched. Germline V lookup: CDR1 SGHDT, CDR2 YYEEEE. The full variable domain, rest sourced from reference TRBV5-6 and TRBJ1-2, is DAGVTQSPTHLIKTRGQQVTLRCSPKSGHDTVSWYQQALGQGPQFIFQYYEEEERQRGNFPDRFSGHQFPNYSSELNVNALLLGDSALYLCASSPRQGTNYGYTFGSGTRLTVV.

This clonotype was seen repeatedly, ten times or more. The V and J genes are TRBV6-5 and TRBJ2-7; perhaps TRBD1 as D (6 bases). CDR3 length: 14 amino acids. The germline V gene encodes CDR1 MNHEY and CDR2 SVGAGI. The V and J ends lost 1 base and 0 bases respectively, with 7 bases between them. CDR3 in amino acids: CASSYYRDSYEQYF. The CDR3 nucleotides are TGTGCCAGCAGTTACTACAGGGACTCCTACGAGCAGTACTTC.

The V and J genes are TRBV5-1 and TRBJ2-7; no clear D gene. The CDR3 has 14 residues. The germline CDR1 and CDR2 sequences are SGHRS and YFSETQ. V lost 4 bases, J lost 7 bases, and 18 bases lay in between. The CDR3 DNA reads TGCGCCAGCAGCCTCGCGCCGGGTGTATTAGAGCAGTACTTC. Residues: CASSLAPGVLEQYF. Full variable domain (remainder filled in from reference TRBV5-1 and TRBJ2-7): KAGVTQTPRYLIKTRGQQVTLSCSPISGHRSVSWYQQTPGQGLQFLFEYFSETQRNKGNFPGRFSGRQFSNSRSEMNVSTLELGDSALYLCASSLAPGVLEQYFGPGTRLTVT.

This clonotype appeared a few times. The genes are TRBV5-1 and TRBJ2-4; perhaps TRBD1 as D (7 bases). V shed 0 bases and J shed 7 bases, with 14 bases lying between them. Per the germline V gene, CDR1 is SGHRS and CDR2 is YFSETQ. The CDR3 totals 15 residues. CDR3 in amino acids: CASSLAQGGRNIQYF. The DNA for the CDR3 is TGCGCCAGCAGCTTGGCTCAGGGGGGCCGTAACATTCAGTACTTC.

This clonotype came up a few times. The chain is built from TRBV29-1 and TRBJ1-2, with no clear D. CDR1 and CDR2 (germline): SQVTM, ANQGSEA. V was pared by 3 bases and J by 8 bases, with 10 bases between. CDR3 length: 11 amino acids. As DNA, the CDR3 is TGCAGCGTTGAGGGTGGAGAAGGCTACACCTTC. Its translation is CSVEGGEGYTF.

This clonotype was seen a handful of times. The J gene is TRBJ1-1, the V gene TRBV11-2; no reliable D call. The CDR3 length is 13 residues. Germline assignment: CDR1 SGHAT and CDR2 FQNNGV. Trimming took 5 bases from V and 5 from J, leaving 12 bases between them. The CDR3 nucleotides are TGTGCCAGCAGCCGACTGGTGGAAACTGAAGCTTTCTTT. It yields the protein CASSRLVETEAFF.

In this sample, this clonotype turned up a few times. CDR3 coding DNA: TGTGCCAGCACCTATCAGCGGTTCACAGATACGCAGTATTTT. Its translation: CASTYQRFTDTQYF. The V and J genes are TRBV7-9 and TRBJ2-3, with D tentatively TRBD2 (5 bases). The germline V gene has CDR1 SEHNR and CDR2 FQNEAQ (reference sequence). Trimming took 7 bases from V and 2 from J, leaving 13 bases between them. The CDR3 runs to 14 residues.

Only a few counts were recorded for this clonotype. This rearrangement joins TRBV20-1 to TRBJ2-1; D not resolved. Germline CDR1 DFQATT, CDR2 SNEGSKA (reference sequence). The germline V and J ends were trimmed by 4 bases and 1 base, with 11 bases remaining between them. The CDR3 extends over 14 amino acids. The CDR3 reads CSATGPTSYNEQFF. CDR3 nucleotides: TGCAGTGCTACCGGACCTACTTCCTACAATGAGCAGTTCTTC.

This clonotype was detected only a few times. This rearrangement joins TRBV4-2 to TRBJ2-1; 7 bases agree with TRBD2. Trimming cost V 4 bases and J 1 base; bases outside gene matches: 16. The CDR3 has 19 amino acids. Germline values: CDR1 LGHNA, CDR2 YNFKEQ. CDR3 in amino acids: CASSPYERGGGGSYNEQFF. CDR3 in DNA: TGTGCCAGCAGCCCCTATGAGCGGGGTGGTGGAGGATCCTACAATGAGCAGTTCTTC.

This sequence joins TRBV29-1 and TRBJ2-5, with TRBD2 as a possible D gene (6 bases). The V gene lost 5 bases and the J gene lost 4 bases, with 11 bases spanning the gap. The length of the CDR3 is 12 residues. The germline gives CDR1 SQVTM, CDR2 ANQGSEA. Here the CDR3 DNA reads TGCAGCGTTTGGCGGGGAGGAGAGACCCAGTACTTC. Translation gives CSVWRGGETQYF.

CDR3 bases: TGTGCCAGCAGGGGGGAGCTGGGGTATGGCTACACCTTC. It translates to CASRGELGYGYTF. The J gene is TRBJ1-2, the V gene TRBV12-3 or TRBV12-4, with a tentative D call TRBD1 (5 bases). V gave up 6 bases and J gave up 5 bases, with 13 bases separating them. The CDR3 has 13 residues.

There are a few counts of this clonotype. V gene TRBV6-1 combines with J gene TRBJ2-3; 7 bases line up with TRBD1. This CDR3 has 13 residues. Unmatched junction bases numbered 10, after V lost 6 bases and J lost 10 bases. The germline V gene has CDR1 MNHNS and CDR2 SASEGT. Here the CDR3 DNA reads TGTGCCAGCAGACTGAACCGACAGGGTTCGCAGTATTTT. It is translated as CASRLNRQGSQYF.

The table lists this clonotype with a count of one. The CDR3 carries no conserved terminal phenylalanine or tryptophan, so it likely arises from a read error. The DNA is left out, because the CDR3 cannot be placed on it with certainty; the CDR3 is given as TCRdb lists it. The rearrangement joins TRBV28 to TRBJ1-5. The CDR3 adds up to 14 amino acids, both ends counted. The germline V gene has CDR1 MDHEN and CDR2 SYDVKM. The CDR3: CASREGTENQPHQN.

This clonotype has only a few counts. The chain couples TRBV6-1 to TRBJ2-1; D may be TRBD2 (5 bases). Germline lookup yields CDR1 MNHNS and CDR2 SASEGT. The CDR3 totals 13 residues. V lost 5 bases and J 6 bases, leaving 11 bases between the germline ends. The CDR3 loop is CASSTGEFNEQFF. CDR3 coding DNA: TGTGCCAGCAGTACCGGGGAATTCAATGAGCAGTTCTTC.

J is TRBJ2-7 and V is TRBV20-1; 12 nucleotides align to TRBD2. Germline CDR1 reads DFQATT; CDR2 reads SNEGSKA (reference sequence). Unmatched junction bases numbered 9, after V lost 5 bases and J lost 1 base. The CDR3 length is 16 residues. The CDR3 nucleotides read TGCAGTGCTGGCGGATCTAGCGGGAGGGCGTCCTACGAGCAGTACTTC. Translation gives CSAGGSSGRASYEQYF.

The V and J genes are TRBV7-2 and TRBJ1-1, with TRBD1 matching over 10 bases. There are 14 residues in the CDR3. Germline trimming cut 3 bases from V and 4 bases from J; bases unmatched to any gene: 2. The germline V gene has CDR1 SGHTA and CDR2 FQGNSA. The CDR3 sequence is CASSFDRGRTEAFF. The CDR3 bases are TGTGCCAGCAGCTTTGACAGGGGGCGCACTGAAGCTTTCTTT.

The chain combines TRBV29-1 with TRBJ1-1, with D possibly being TRBD1 (5 bases). Deletions cut 8 bases from V and 11 bases from J, with 21 bases between. The CDR3 has 12 amino acids. CDR1 is SQVTM, CDR2 ANQGSEA, per germline. The CDR3 is CSIFSQGGEAFF. The DNA for the CDR3 is TGCAGCATCTTCTCCCAGGGCGGCGAGGCTTTCTTT.

The CDR3 is CASSSRPGLAGGQLRSDNEQFF. CDR3 DNA: TGTGCCAGCAGCTCGCGACCGGGACTAGCGGGGGGCCAGTTGAGGTCAGATAATGAGCAGTTCTTC. The chain is built from TRBV7-6 and TRBJ2-1; TRBD2 matches at 15 bases. Germline V lookup: CDR1 SGHVS, CDR2 FNYEAQ. This CDR3 contains 22 residues. V lost 4 bases to trimming and J lost 7 bases; unmatched junction nucleotides: 23.

This chain connects TRBV3-1 to TRBJ2-7; D may be TRBD2 (5 bases). The CDR3 is 15 amino acids. Trimming stripped 4 bases from V and 4 bases from J, with 17 bases between. CDR1 and CDR2 (germline): LGHDT, YNNKEL (reference sequence). CDR3 DNA sequence: TGTGCCAGCAGCCTAGAACGAGGGCCCAATTACGAGCAGTACTTC. Translation gives CASSLERGPNYEQYF.

This clonotype has just a few counts. The rearrangement uses TRBV13 and TRBJ1-1; no clear D gene. Trimming pared 0 bases from V and 3 bases from J, leaving 14 bases between. The germline V gene encodes CDR1 PRHDT and CDR2 FYEKMQ (reference sequence). The CDR3 consists of 16 residues. The CDR3 spells CASSLGIYPQYTEAFF. The CDR3 nucleotides are TGTGCCAGCAGCTTAGGAATTTATCCACAGTACACTGAAGCTTTCTTT.

This clonotype was found a few times. The chain employs TRBV6-5 and TRBJ1-4; unclear D gene. The V gene's germline CDR1 is MNHEY and CDR2 SVGAGI. The CDR3 contains 14 residues. V lost 5 bases, J lost 3 bases, and 10 bases lay in between. As DNA, the CDR3 is TGTGCCAGCAGTACTTTTAAAGCTAATGAAAAACTGTTTTTT. This gives the protein CASSTFKANEKLFF.

V usage is TRBV20-1 and J usage is TRBJ2-7; D is perhaps TRBD1 or TRBD2 (5 bases each). The ends were cut back, 6 bases at V and 3 bases at J, with 21 bases in the middle. This CDR3 has 15 residues. Germline CDR1 and CDR2: DFQATT and SNEGSKA (reference sequence). In DNA, the CDR3 is TGCAGTGCCCGTGGGCTACGCGAGGGGAACTACGAGCAGTACTTC. Translating gives CSARGLREGNYEQYF.

This clonotype was found a few times. The rearrangement links TRBV15 to TRBJ1-5, with TRBD1 as a possible D gene (6 bases). Germline V lookup: CDR1 LNHNV, CDR2 YYDKDF (reference sequence). This CDR3 comprises 17 residues. The germline V and J ends were trimmed by 4 bases and 3 bases, with 19 bases remaining between them. Here the CDR3 reads CATSITQGTRLNQPQHF. Here the CDR3 DNA reads TGTGCCACCAGCATCACCCAGGGGACCCGGCTCAATCAGCCCCAGCATTTT.

This chain links TRBV4-1 with TRBJ2-3; D call uncertain. This CDR3 has 15 amino acids. Germline CDR1 MGHRA, CDR2 YSYEKL. With 0 bases removed from V and 3 bases from J, the gap between germline ends came to 10 bases. CDR3 region: CASSQDDLRTDTQYF. As DNA, the CDR3 is TGCGCCAGCAGCCAAGATGATCTACGAACAGATACGCAGTATTTT.